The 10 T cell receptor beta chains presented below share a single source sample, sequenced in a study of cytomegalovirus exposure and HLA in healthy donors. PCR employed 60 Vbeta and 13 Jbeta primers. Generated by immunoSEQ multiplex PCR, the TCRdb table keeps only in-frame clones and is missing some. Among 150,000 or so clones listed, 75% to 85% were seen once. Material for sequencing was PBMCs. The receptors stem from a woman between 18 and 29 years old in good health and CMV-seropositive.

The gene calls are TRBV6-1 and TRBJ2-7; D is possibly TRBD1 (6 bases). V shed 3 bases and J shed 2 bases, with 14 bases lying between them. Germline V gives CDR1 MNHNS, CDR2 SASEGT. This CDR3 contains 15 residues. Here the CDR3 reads CASSEGARQTYEQYF. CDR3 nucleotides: TGTGCCAGCAGTGAGGGGGCCCGTCAAACCTACGAGCAGTACTTC.

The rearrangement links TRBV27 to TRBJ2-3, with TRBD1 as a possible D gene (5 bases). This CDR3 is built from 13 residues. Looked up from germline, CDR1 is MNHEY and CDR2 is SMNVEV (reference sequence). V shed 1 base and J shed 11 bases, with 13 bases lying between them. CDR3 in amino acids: CASSLWGEELQYF. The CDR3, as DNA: TGTGCCAGCAGTTTATGGGGCGAAGAATTGCAGTATTTT.

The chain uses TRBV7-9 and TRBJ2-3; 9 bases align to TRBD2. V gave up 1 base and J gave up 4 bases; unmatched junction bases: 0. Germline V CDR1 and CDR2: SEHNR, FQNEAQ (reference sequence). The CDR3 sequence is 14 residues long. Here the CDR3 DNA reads TGTGCCAGCAGCTTAGGCGGGGGGGCAGATACGCAGTATTTT. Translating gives CASSLGGGADTQYF.

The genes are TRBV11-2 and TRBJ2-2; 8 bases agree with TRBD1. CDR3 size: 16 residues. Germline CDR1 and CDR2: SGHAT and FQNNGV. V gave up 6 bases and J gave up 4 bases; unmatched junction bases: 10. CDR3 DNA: TGTGCCAGCAGTCAGGACAGGGCCGGGGGCACCGGGGAGCTGTTTTTT. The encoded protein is CASSQDRAGGTGELFF. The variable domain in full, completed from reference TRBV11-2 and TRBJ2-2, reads EAGVAQSPRYKIIEKRQSVAFWCNPISGHATLYWYQQILGQGPKLLIQFQNNGVVDDSQLPKDRFSAERLKGVDSTLKIQPAKLEDSAVYLCASSQDRAGGTGELFFGEGSRLTVL.

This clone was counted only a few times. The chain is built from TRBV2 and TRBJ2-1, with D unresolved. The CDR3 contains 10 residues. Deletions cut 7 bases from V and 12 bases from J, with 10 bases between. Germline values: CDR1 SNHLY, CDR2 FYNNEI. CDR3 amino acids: CASITGRQFF. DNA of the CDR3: TGTGCCAGCATTACCGGTCGGCAGTTCTTC.

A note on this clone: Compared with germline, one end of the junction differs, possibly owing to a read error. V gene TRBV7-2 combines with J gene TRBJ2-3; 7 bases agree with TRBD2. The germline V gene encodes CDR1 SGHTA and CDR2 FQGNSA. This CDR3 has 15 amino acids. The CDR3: CASRLVGGTKHTQYF. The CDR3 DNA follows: TGTGCCAGCAGATTAGTCGGCGGGACTAAACATACGCAGTATTTT.

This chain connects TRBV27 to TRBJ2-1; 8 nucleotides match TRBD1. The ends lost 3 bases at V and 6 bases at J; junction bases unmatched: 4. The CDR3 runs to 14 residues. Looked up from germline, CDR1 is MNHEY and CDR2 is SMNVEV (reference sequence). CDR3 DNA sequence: TGTGCCAGCAGTTTCATGACAGGGGTCAATGAGCAGTTCTTC. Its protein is CASSFMTGVNEQFF.

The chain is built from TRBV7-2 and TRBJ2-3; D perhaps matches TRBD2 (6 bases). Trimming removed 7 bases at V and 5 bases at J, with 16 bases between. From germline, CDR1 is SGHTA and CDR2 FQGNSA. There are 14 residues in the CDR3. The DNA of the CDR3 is TGTGCCAGCAACCTCAAAGCGGGCGGAGATACGCAGTATTTT. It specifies CASNLKAGGDTQYF. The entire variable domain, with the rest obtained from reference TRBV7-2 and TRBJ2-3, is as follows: GAGVSQSPSNKVTEKGKDVELRCDPISGHTALYWYRQSLGQGLEFLIYFQGNSAPDKSGLPSDRFSAERTGGSVSTLTIQRTQQEDSAVYLCASNLKAGGDTQYFGPGTRLTVL.

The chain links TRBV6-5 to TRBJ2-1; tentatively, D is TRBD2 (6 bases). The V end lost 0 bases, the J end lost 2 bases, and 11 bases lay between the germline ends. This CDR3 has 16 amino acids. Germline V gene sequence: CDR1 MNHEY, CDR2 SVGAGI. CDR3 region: CASSYSAGITYNEQFF. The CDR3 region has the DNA TGTGCCAGCAGTTACTCTGCGGGAATCACCTACAATGAGCAGTTCTTC.

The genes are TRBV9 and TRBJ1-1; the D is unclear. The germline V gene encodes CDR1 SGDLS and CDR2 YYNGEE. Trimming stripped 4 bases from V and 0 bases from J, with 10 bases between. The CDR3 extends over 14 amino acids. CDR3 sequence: CASSPGRLNTEAFF. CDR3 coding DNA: TGTGCCAGCAGCCCCGGGAGGTTGAACACTGAAGCTTTCTTT.